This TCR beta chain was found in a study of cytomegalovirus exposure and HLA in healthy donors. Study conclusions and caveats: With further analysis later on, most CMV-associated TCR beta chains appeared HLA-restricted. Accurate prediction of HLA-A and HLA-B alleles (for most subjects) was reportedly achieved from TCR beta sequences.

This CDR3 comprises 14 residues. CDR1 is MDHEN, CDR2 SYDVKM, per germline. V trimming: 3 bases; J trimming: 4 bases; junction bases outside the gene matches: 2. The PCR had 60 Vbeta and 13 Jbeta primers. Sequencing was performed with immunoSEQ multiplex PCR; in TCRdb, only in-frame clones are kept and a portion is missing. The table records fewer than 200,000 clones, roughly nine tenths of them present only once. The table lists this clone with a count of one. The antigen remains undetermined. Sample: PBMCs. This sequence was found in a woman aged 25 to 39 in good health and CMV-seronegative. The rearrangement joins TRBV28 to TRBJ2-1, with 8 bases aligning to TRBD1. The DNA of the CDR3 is TGTGCCAGCAGTTTCAGGGGGCGGTACAATGAGCAGTTCTTC. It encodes CASSFRGRYNEQFF.